Below are 23 T cell receptor beta chains sequenced from a single sample in a study of blood T cell repertoires in COVID-19. Data came from immunoSEQ multiplex PCR; TCRdb stores just in-frame clones and leaves some out. The sample lists roughly 150,000 clones, about four fifths occurring once. The sample consisted of peripheral blood. The source of these receptors is a man in his 70s with active or convalescent COVID-19.

The chain is built from TRBV9 and TRBJ2-7; TRBD1 matches at 8 bases. CDR1 and CDR2 from the germline V gene are SGDLS and YYNGEE. The CDR3 loop spans 15 amino acids. With 0 bases clipped from V and 2 bases from J, the junction kept 4 bases outside the gene matches. For the CDR3, the DNA is TGTGCCAGCAGCGTAGATGGGACAGGAACCTACGAGCAGTACTTC. Translation gives CASSVDGTGTYEQYF.

This sequence joins TRBV30 and TRBJ1-6; TRBD1 agrees at 8 bases. With V trimmed by 4 bases and J by 5 bases, 10 bases remained unmatched. This CDR3 has 16 amino acids. Germline CDR1 GTSNPN, CDR2 SVGIG (reference sequence). The DNA of the CDR3 is TGTGCCTGGAATCTGGACAGGGTCAAGAATAATTCACCCCTCCACTTT. Its translation: CAWNLDRVKNNSPLHF.

The chain carries TRBV19 and TRBJ1-1, with D tentatively TRBD1 (6 bases). The CDR3 has 14 amino acids. Trimming cost V 5 bases and J 1 base, with 11 bases left between them. Germline V gene sequence: CDR1 LNHDA, CDR2 SQIVND (reference sequence). As DNA, the CDR3 is TGTGCCAGTAGTGGGGGCACCCCGAACACTGAAGCTTTCTTT. Its protein product is CASSGGTPNTEAFF.

The V call is TRBV10-1, the J call TRBJ1-2; D unresolved. Germline V gives CDR1 WNHNN, CDR2 SYGVQD (reference sequence). V gave up 5 bases and J gave up 1 base, with 17 bases separating them. This CDR3 region has 16 residues. The CDR3 nucleotides are TGCGCCAGCAGTCAACCCCCTCCACCAGGTAACTATGGCTACACCTTC. Protein product: CASSQPPPPGNYGYTF.

The gene calls are TRBV19 and TRBJ1-3, with D unclear. Germline CDR1 is LNHDA and CDR2 is SQIVND (reference sequence). Trimming pared 1 base from V and 1 base from J, leaving 5 bases between. This CDR3 has 14 residues. The CDR3 loop is CASSIGGSGNTIYF. Written as DNA, the CDR3 is TGTGCCAGTAGTATAGGAGGATCTGGAAACACCATATATTTT.

This clone was seen a handful of times. The chain has TRBV7-8 and TRBJ1-1; D possibly corresponds to TRBD1 (5 bases). CDR3 length: 16 amino acids. CDR1 is SGHVS and CDR2 is FQNEAQ in the germline V gene. Trimming stripped 6 bases from V and 1 base from J, with 18 bases between. The CDR3: CASSSYGGAGNTEAFF. The CDR3 DNA reads as TGTGCCAGCAGTTCATACGGCGGGGCAGGGAACACTGAAGCTTTCTTT.

This sequence joins TRBV7-2 and TRBJ2-2; tentatively, D is TRBD1 (6 bases). Germline loops: CDR1 SGHTA, CDR2 FQGNSA. V was shortened by 1 base and J by 6 bases, with 9 bases between the two germline ends. CDR3 length: 14 residues. As DNA, the CDR3 is TGTGCCAGCAGCTTAGATGGGGGCCCCGGGGAGCTGTTTTTT. Its protein is CASSLDGGPGELFF.

The chain has TRBV19 and TRBJ2-4; 11 nucleotides align to TRBD2. Losses at the gene ends were 6 bases for V and 0 bases for J; bases not matched to a gene: 13. Germline V gives CDR1 LNHDA, CDR2 SQIVND (reference sequence). The CDR3 loop spans 19 amino acids. The CDR3 DNA sequence: TGTGCCAGTAGCCGGGTAGCGGGAGGGGGATCACTAGCCAAAAACATTCAGTACTTC. Protein sequence: CASSRVAGGGSLAKNIQYF.

V gene TRBV28 combines with J gene TRBJ1-4, with 9 bases that match TRBD1. Germline V gene lookup returns CDR1 MDHEN and CDR2 SYDVKM. V shed 4 bases, J shed 4 bases, and the junction held 13 bases outside the gene matches. The CDR3 has 18 residues. This CDR3 reads CASSSLNDRGILNEKLFF. CDR3 sequence (DNA): TGTGCCAGCAGTTCCCTTAATGACAGGGGGATACTTAATGAAAAACTGTTTTTT.

The V call is TRBV10-2, the J call TRBJ2-3; 7 nucleotides line up with TRBD2. This CDR3 has 13 residues. Germline assignment: CDR1 WSHSY and CDR2 SAAADI. With V trimmed by 9 bases and J by 4 bases, 7 bases remained unmatched. The CDR3 nucleotides are TGCGCCAGTGGGGGGGGAGGGCCAGATACGCAGTATTTT. Its protein product is CASGGGGPDTQYF.

The V gene is TRBV28, the J gene TRBJ2-2; a possible D gene is TRBD2 (6 bases). CDR1 and CDR2 from the germline V gene are MDHEN and SYDVKM. The CDR3 is 16 amino acids. V was shortened by 7 bases and J by 2 bases, with 17 bases between the two germline ends. The CDR3 loop reads CASTLAGTPNTGELFF. CDR3 DNA: TGTGCCAGCACCCTTGCCGGGACTCCTAACACCGGGGAGCTGTTTTTT.

In DNA, the CDR3 is TGTGCCAGCAGACTGACAGGGGGCTTTGGAAACACCATATATTTT. This translates into CASRLTGGFGNTIYF. This chain uses TRBV6-1 with TRBJ1-3; 10 bases map to TRBD1. This CDR3 spans 15 amino acids. The J segment lost 3 bases and the V segment lost 6 bases, leaving 5 bases of the junction unmatched. Germline CDR1 and CDR2: MNHNS and SASEGT.

This sequence joins TRBV29-1 and TRBJ2-5; no clear D. CDR3 length: 15 amino acids. Germline CDR1 reads SQVTM; CDR2 reads ANQGSEA. V was trimmed by 3 bases and J by 2 bases, leaving 16 bases between them. This CDR3 reads CSVDFRKEAQETQYF. CDR3 nucleotide sequence: TGCAGCGTTGACTTTAGGAAAGAGGCACAAGAGACCCAGTACTTC.

The DNA of the CDR3 is TGTGCCACCTCGGGGACTCACGACGGGACCGGGGAGCTGTTTTTT. This sequence encodes CATSGTHDGTGELFF. The chain recombines TRBV2 with TRBJ2-2; the D gene is possibly TRBD2 (6 bases). CDR3 size: 15 residues. CDR1 is SNHLY, CDR2 FYNNEI, per germline. Between the trimmed V and J ends, which lost 10 bases and 5 bases, there was a span of 20 bases.

This rearrangement joins TRBV9 to TRBJ1-6; the D gene is possibly TRBD1 (6 bases). CDR3 length: 17 residues. CDR1 and CDR2 from the germline V gene are SGDLS and YYNGEE. Trimming pared 0 bases from V and 0 bases from J, leaving 10 bases between. The CDR3 spells CASSVATGSSYNSPLHF. Here the CDR3 DNA reads TGTGCCAGCAGCGTAGCTACAGGGAGCTCCTATAATTCACCCCTCCACTTT.

The chain combines TRBV3-1 (or the pseudogene TRBV3-2) with TRBJ1-2; perhaps TRBD1 as D (5 bases). Germline CDR1 is LGHDT and CDR2 is YNNKEL (reference sequence). Trimming took 1 base from V and 4 from J, leaving 7 bases between them. The CDR3 runs 13 residues. CDR3: CASSQGGTYGYTF. DNA for the CDR3: TGTGCCAGCAGCCAAGGGGGCACCTATGGCTACACCTTC.

The V and J genes are TRBV6-6 and TRBJ2-1, with 12 bases identical to TRBD2. The germline gives CDR1 MNHNY, CDR2 SVGAGI (reference sequence). There are 18 residues in the CDR3. V lost 6 bases to trimming and J lost 0 bases; unmatched junction nucleotides: 9. The CDR3 sequence is CASSRLAGAQGSYNEQFF. In DNA form, the CDR3 reads TGTGCCAGCAGCCGACTAGCGGGAGCCCAGGGCTCCTACAATGAGCAGTTCTTC.

J is TRBJ1-4 and V is TRBV28; 7 nucleotides match TRBD1. V shed 0 bases, J shed 6 bases, and the junction held 7 bases outside the gene matches. This CDR3 is 16 amino acids long. Per the germline V gene, CDR1 is MDHEN and CDR2 is SYDVKM. The CDR3 DNA reads TGTGCCAGCAGTTTATGGCAGGGACAGAGGGATGAAAAACTGTTTTTT. This translates into CASSLWQGQRDEKLFF.

This chain joins TRBV15 and TRBJ1-4; the D gene is possibly TRBD1 (5 bases). V shed 0 bases and J shed 8 bases, with 7 bases lying between them. This CDR3 is built from 13 residues. The germline CDR1 and CDR2 sequences are LNHNV and YYDKDF (reference sequence). The CDR3 region has the DNA TGTGCCACCAGCAGAGACCCAGGGGAAAAACTGTTTTTT. Encoded protein: CATSRDPGEKLFF.

This sequence joins TRBV5-1 and TRBJ2-3, with TRBD1 as a possible D gene (6 bases). V lost 4 bases to trimming and J lost 8 bases, with 17 bases between them. This CDR3 spans 14 amino acids. The germline V gene encodes CDR1 SGHRS and CDR2 YFSETQ. CDR3 sequence (DNA): TGCGCCAGCAGCCGCCGGCAGGGGATGGGTACGCAGTATTTT. Its translation is CASSRRQGMGTQYF.

The chain couples TRBV5-1 to TRBJ1-4; possible D gene TRBD1, 5 bases. From germline, CDR1 is SGHRS and CDR2 YFSETQ. V dropped 5 bases and J dropped 7 bases, with 15 bases sitting between them. CDR3 length: 14 amino acids. In DNA form, the CDR3 reads TGCGCCAGCAGTCGGGTTGGGGGGAGTGAAAAACTGTTTTTT. Protein: CASSRVGGSEKLFF.

The chain carries TRBV2 and TRBJ2-6; D unresolved. The germline gives CDR1 SNHLY, CDR2 FYNNEI. This CDR3 region has 12 residues. The ends were cut back, 8 bases at V and 4 bases at J, with 6 bases in the middle. The DNA of the CDR3 is TGTGCCAGCCGGCGGGGGGCCAACGTCCTGACTTTC. Protein sequence: CASRRGANVLTF.

V and J are TRBV11-1 and TRBJ2-1; D not resolved. V lost 3 bases and J 2 bases, leaving 11 bases between the germline ends. The CDR3 has 15 residues. CDR1 is SGHAT and CDR2 is FQDESV in the germline V gene (reference sequence). The CDR3 DNA reads as TGTGCCAGCAGCTTTGTCAGCGCCACCTACAATGAGCAGTTCTTC. It codes for CASSFVSATYNEQFF.